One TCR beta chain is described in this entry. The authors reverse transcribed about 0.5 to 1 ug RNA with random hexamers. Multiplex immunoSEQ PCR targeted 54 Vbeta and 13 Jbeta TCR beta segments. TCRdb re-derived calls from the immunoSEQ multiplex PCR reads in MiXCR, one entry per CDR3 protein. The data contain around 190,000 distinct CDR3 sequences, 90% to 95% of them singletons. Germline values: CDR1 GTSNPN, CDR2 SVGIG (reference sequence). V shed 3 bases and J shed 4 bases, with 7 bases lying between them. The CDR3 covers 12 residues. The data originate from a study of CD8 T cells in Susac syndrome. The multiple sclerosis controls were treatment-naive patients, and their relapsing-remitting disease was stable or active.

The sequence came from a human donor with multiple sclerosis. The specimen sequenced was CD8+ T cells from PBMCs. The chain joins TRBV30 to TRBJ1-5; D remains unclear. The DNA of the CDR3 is TGTGCCTGGAGGACCGAAAATCAGCCCCAGCATTTT. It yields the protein CAWRTENQPQHF.